This T cell receptor beta chain was sequenced in a study of blood T cell repertoires in COVID-19. Study details: T cells, B-cell-depleted T cells, or PBMCs provided the cDNA or gDNA that served as material.

This CDR3 has 15 residues. Germline loops: CDR1 MDHEN, CDR2 SYDVKM. Trimming removed 8 bases from V and 5 bases from J, with 16 bases in between. Produced via immunoSEQ multiplex PCR; TCRdb's table is partial and in-frame only. The table lists about 210,000 clones, roughly nine tenths of them singletons. The gene calls are TRBV28 and TRBJ1-6, with TRBD1 as a possible D gene (6 bases). The sequenced material came from peripheral blood. The sequence derives from a woman in her 70s with acute or convalescent COVID-19. Here the CDR3 reads CASQFPGVNNSPLHF. CDR3 in DNA: TGTGCCAGCCAGTTTCCAGGGGTAAATAATTCACCCCTCCACTTT.